Below, 5 T cell receptor beta chains from the same sample are listed, as sequenced in a study of blood T cell repertoires in COVID-19. Produced via immunoSEQ multiplex PCR; TCRdb's table is partial and in-frame only. The table has about 170,000 clones, 85% seen once. Input material: peripheral blood. The source of these receptors is a woman older than 75 with COVID-19, enrolled during active disease.

The chain employs TRBV20-1 and TRBJ2-7, with 8 bases fitting TRBD1. Germline V lookup: CDR1 DFQATT, CDR2 SNEGSKA (reference sequence). J lost 0 bases, V lost 3 bases, and 7 bases had no gene match. The CDR3 has 15 amino acids. The CDR3 sequence is CSASTGTGSSYEQYF. DNA of the CDR3: TGCAGTGCTAGTACCGGGACAGGCAGCTCCTACGAGCAGTACTTC.

The V call is TRBV25-1, the J call TRBJ2-6; weak D call: TRBD1 (5 bases). With 3 bases removed from V and 1 base from J, the gap between germline ends came to 7 bases. Germline V gene sequence: CDR1 MGHDK, CDR2 SYGVNS. The CDR3 is 15 residues long. Written as DNA, the CDR3 is TGTGCCAGCAGTGACGGACAATCTGGGGCCAACGTCCTGACTTTC. Translated, it gives CASSDGQSGANVLTF.

V is TRBV3-1 (or the pseudogene TRBV3-2) and J is TRBJ2-1; D gene unclear. Trimming left V 0 bases short and J 9 bases short, with 9 bases between. The CDR3 contains 13 residues. Germline loops: CDR1 LGHDT, CDR2 YNNKEL (reference sequence). For the CDR3, the DNA is TGTGCCAGCAGCCAAGATTTCCGGAGTGAGCAGTTCTTC. Its protein product is CASSQDFRSEQFF.

The chain has TRBV5-4 and TRBJ1-2; 9 bases agree with TRBD1. The CDR3 is made up of 14 amino acids. Trimming at V came to 2 bases and at J to 5 bases, leaving 4 bases not matched to a gene. Germline CDR1 and CDR2: SGHNT and YYREEE (reference sequence). CDR3 in amino acids: CASSLSDRGYGYTF. DNA for the CDR3: TGTGCCAGCAGCTTATCGGACAGGGGTTATGGCTACACCTTC.

The genes are TRBV18 and TRBJ1-1; tentative D call: TRBD1 (6 bases). The CDR3 sequence is 14 residues long. Germline V lookup: CDR1 KGHSH, CDR2 LQKENI. V dropped 2 bases and J dropped 1 base, with 8 bases sitting between them. The CDR3 bases are TGTGCCAGCTCACCAAGGGGGGGGAACACTGAAGCTTTCTTT. This codes for CASSPRGGNTEAFF.